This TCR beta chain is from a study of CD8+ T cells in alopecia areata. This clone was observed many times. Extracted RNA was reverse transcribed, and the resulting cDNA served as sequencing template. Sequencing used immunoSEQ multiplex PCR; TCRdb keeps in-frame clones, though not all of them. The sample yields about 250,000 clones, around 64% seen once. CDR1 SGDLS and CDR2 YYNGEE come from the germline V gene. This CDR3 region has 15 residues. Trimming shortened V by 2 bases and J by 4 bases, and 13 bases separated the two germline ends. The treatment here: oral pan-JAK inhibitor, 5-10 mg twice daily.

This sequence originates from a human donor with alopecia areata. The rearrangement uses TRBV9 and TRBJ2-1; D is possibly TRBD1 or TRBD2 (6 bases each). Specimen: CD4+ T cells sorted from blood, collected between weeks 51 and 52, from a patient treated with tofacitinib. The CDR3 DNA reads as TGTGCCAGCAGCGTGGACGGGGGCCAATACAATGAGCAGTTCTTC. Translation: CASSVDGGQYNEQFF.